Shown below are 20 T cell receptor beta chains from a single sample sequenced in a study of blood T cell repertoires in COVID-19. The assay was immunoSEQ multiplex PCR, and TCRdb's table has in-frame clones only and misses some. Of some 210,000 clones listed, 82% are singletons. The sample was peripheral blood. The receptors were sampled from a middle-aged woman with acute or convalescent COVID-19.

The chain has TRBV9 and TRBJ2-3; TRBD1 is a possible D gene (5 bases). The CDR3 spans 13 residues. CDR1 is SGDLS and CDR2 is YYNGEE in the germline V gene. V was trimmed by 0 bases and J by 8 bases, leaving 10 bases between them. CDR3 loop: CASSVAGGATQYF. In DNA form, the CDR3 reads TGTGCCAGCAGCGTAGCGGGTGGGGCTACGCAGTATTTT.

This chain links TRBV13 with TRBJ2-7; weak D call: TRBD1 (6 bases). The CDR3 has 14 residues. The germline gives CDR1 PRHDT, CDR2 FYEKMQ (reference sequence). V was clipped by 5 bases and J by 3 bases, with 14 bases between them. This CDR3 is CASSPTGTLYEQYF. CDR3 bases: TGTGCCAGCAGCCCAACCGGGACACTCTACGAGCAGTACTTC.

The rearrangement links TRBV19 to TRBJ2-3; 9 bases align to TRBD1. Germline V CDR1 and CDR2: LNHDA, SQIVND (reference sequence). After removal of 4 bases from V and 0 bases from J, the junction contained 8 bases not matched to a gene. The CDR3 consists of 17 residues. CDR3 sequence reads: CASSKKSGTGSTDTQYF. The CDR3 DNA is TGTGCCAGTAGTAAAAAATCCGGGACAGGGAGCACAGATACGCAGTATTTT.

The J gene is TRBJ1-1, the V gene TRBV19, with D unresolved. The CDR3 is 12 residues long. CDR1 LNHDA and CDR2 SQIVND come from the germline V gene (reference sequence). Trimming left V 3 bases short and J 8 bases short, with 10 bases between. The CDR3 is CASSIRGEEAFF. Here the CDR3 DNA reads TGTGCCAGTAGTATCCGAGGCGAGGAAGCTTTCTTT.

The CDR3 region is CASSLGGTWVTNTEAFF. The CDR3 DNA reads TGTGCCAGCAGCTTGGGTGGGACTTGGGTCACGAACACTGAAGCTTTCTTT. This chain connects TRBV5-6 to TRBJ1-1; possibly TRBD1 for D (5 bases). In germline, CDR1 is SGHDT, CDR2 YYEEEE. Between the trimmed V and J ends, which lost 0 bases and 1 base, there was a span of 16 bases. The CDR3 runs to 17 residues.

A note on this clone: The same CDR3 arises from other DNA sequences in this sample as well. The V and J genes are TRBV19 and TRBJ2-7; no reliable D call. This CDR3 has 13 amino acids. V lost 0 bases to trimming and J lost 1 base, with 4 bases between them. Germline CDR1 is LNHDA and CDR2 is SQIVND (reference sequence). The CDR3 loop reads CASSIDRSYEQYF. The CDR3 DNA reads as TGTGCCAGTAGTATAGACAGATCCTACGAGCAGTACTTC.

In its sample, this clone was seen once. The chain carries TRBV4-2 and TRBJ2-1, with D tentatively TRBD2 (5 bases). This CDR3 region has 15 residues. Germline assignment: CDR1 LGHNA and CDR2 YNFKEQ. V lost 0 bases, J lost 12 bases, and 18 bases lay in between. The CDR3 spells CASSQDRDSSLRQFF. The CDR3 region has the DNA TGTGCCAGCAGCCAAGACCGGGATTCGTCCCTGAGGCAGTTCTTC.

The J gene is TRBJ2-7, the V gene TRBV7-2; TRBD2 aligns across 8 bases. CDR3 length equals 14 residues. In germline, CDR1 is SGHTA, CDR2 FQGNSA. The V gene end was trimmed by 1 base and the J gene end by 3 bases; junction bases not matched to a gene: 2. As DNA, the CDR3 is TGTGCCAGCAGCTTAGGGACTAGCTACTACGAGCAGTACTTC. Amino acids: CASSLGTSYYEQYF.

For this clone: The same CDR3 also results from other DNA sequences found in this sample. The gene calls are TRBV6-2 or TRBV6-3 and TRBJ2-7, with D unclear. Germline CDR1 MNHEY, CDR2 SVGEGT. The CDR3 spans 12 residues. Trimming stripped 6 bases from V and 3 bases from J, with 9 bases between. CDR3 loop: CASSQTSYEQYF. The CDR3 bases are TGTGCCAGCAGCCAGACAAGCTACGAGCAGTACTTC.

The V gene is TRBV19, the J gene TRBJ1-2; D call uncertain. CDR1 LNHDA and CDR2 SQIVND come from the germline V gene (reference sequence). The CDR3 is made up of 18 amino acids. Trimming shortened V by 5 bases and J by 0 bases, and 22 bases separated the two germline ends. CDR3 nucleotide sequence: TGTGCCAGTAGTCCGCCCGCCGGCAGGAAAGCTTCTAACTATGGCTACACCTTC. Its protein is CASSPPAGRKASNYGYTF.

V and J are TRBV4-3 and TRBJ2-7; tentatively, D is TRBD1 (5 bases). There are 14 residues in the CDR3. Germline lookup yields CDR1 LGHNA and CDR2 YSLEER. The V end lost 0 bases, the J end lost 3 bases, and 9 bases lay between the germline ends. The CDR3 loop reads CASSQDLGDYEQYF. The CDR3 nucleotides read TGCGCCAGCAGCCAAGATCTAGGGGACTACGAGCAGTACTTC.

This clone has more than one count but fewer than ten. The J gene is TRBJ2-2, the V gene TRBV7-8; a weak D match, TRBD2 (5 bases). The CDR3 is 16 amino acids. The V end lost 2 bases, the J end lost 7 bases, and 17 bases lay between the germline ends. Germline assignment: CDR1 SGHVS and CDR2 FQNEAQ. DNA of the CDR3: TGTGCCAGCAGCTTAAGTGGCTGGCGGGCGGGCGGGGAGCTGTTTTTT. It codes for CASSLSGWRAGGELFF.

The CDR3 coding sequence is TGTGCCACCGACAGGGGCAGAAGCAATCAGCCCCAGCATTTT. Translation gives CATDRGRSNQPQHF. V usage is TRBV19 and J usage is TRBJ1-5, with 8 positions matching TRBD1. CDR1 LNHDA and CDR2 SQIVND come from the germline V gene (reference sequence). This CDR3 contains 14 residues. The trim removed 10 bases at V and 1 base at J, leaving 6 bases unmatched.

V usage is TRBV12-5 and J usage is TRBJ2-7, with 8 bases that match TRBD1. The CDR3 has 14 amino acids. Looked up from germline, CDR1 is LGHNT and CDR2 is FRNRAP. With 1 base clipped from V and 2 bases from J, the junction kept 1 base outside the gene matches. The CDR3 nucleotides are TGTGCTAGTGGTTTGGAGACAGGGGCCTACGAGCAGTACTTC. Residues: CASGLETGAYEQYF.

The chain uses TRBV19 and TRBJ2-7, with D uncertain. V was trimmed by 3 bases and J by 2 bases, leaving 8 bases between them. The CDR3 length is 13 residues. Germline lookup yields CDR1 LNHDA and CDR2 SQIVND (reference sequence). For the CDR3, the DNA is TGTGCCAGTAGTATGGCGGCGGCCTACGAGCAGTACTTC. Translation: CASSMAAAYEQYF.

The V gene is TRBV30, the J gene TRBJ1-5; 11 nucleotides agree with TRBD1. The CDR3 extends over 14 amino acids. Germline values: CDR1 GTSNPN, CDR2 SVGIG (reference sequence). In DNA form, the CDR3 reads TGTGGGTGGGGACAGGGGGTCGGCAATCAGCCCCAGCATTTT. It translates to CGWGQGVGNQPQHF.

The chain combines TRBV24-1 with TRBJ2-7; TRBD1 aligns across 7 bases. The ends lost 3 bases at V and 0 bases at J; junction bases unmatched: 4. This CDR3 has 15 residues. Per germline, CDR1 KGHDR and CDR2 SFDVKD. The CDR3 region has the DNA TGTGCCACCAGTGATCCGGGACAGAGCTCCTACGAGCAGTACTTC. Encoded protein: CATSDPGQSSYEQYF.

The chain carries TRBV3-1 (or the pseudogene TRBV3-2) and TRBJ2-7; 8 nucleotides line up with TRBD2. This CDR3 spans 16 amino acids. The junction had 8 bases not matched to a gene; V was cut back by 0 bases and J by 4 bases. Germline values: CDR1 LGHDT, CDR2 YNNKEL (reference sequence). CDR3 DNA sequence: TGTGCCAGCAGCCAAGATTCCGGGGGGGGCTGGTACGAGCAGTACTTC. Its protein is CASSQDSGGGWYEQYF.

The chain couples TRBV19 to TRBJ1-1, with D possibly being TRBD1 (5 bases). This CDR3 is built from 17 residues. V dropped 5 bases and J dropped 1 base, with 20 bases sitting between them. Germline V gene lookup returns CDR1 LNHDA and CDR2 SQIVND (reference sequence). CDR3 sequence: CASSSIQVAGGNTEAFF. CDR3 sequence (DNA): TGTGCCAGTAGTTCTATACAAGTGGCGGGGGGGAACACTGAAGCTTTCTTT.

The chain uses TRBV30 and TRBJ1-2; D gene ambiguous. From germline, CDR1 is GTSNPN and CDR2 SVGIG (reference sequence). Trimming removed 0 bases from V and 6 bases from J, with 11 bases in between. This CDR3 region has 13 residues. CDR3 protein: CAWSVLYQDGYTF. The CDR3 nucleotides are TGTGCCTGGAGTGTTTTGTACCAGGATGGCTACACCTTC. The full variable domain, its missing parts supplied by reference TRBV30 and TRBJ1-2, is SQTIHQWPATLVQPVGSPLSLECTVEGTSNPNLYWYRQAAGRGLQLLFYSVGIGQISSEVPQNLSASRPQDRQFILSSKKLLLSDSGFYLCAWSVLYQDGYTFGSGTRLTVV.